The 11 T cell receptor beta chains below come from one sample, sequenced in a study of T cells in Graves' hyperthyroidism and ophthalmopathy. Template material for amplifying TCR beta CDR3 regions consisted of RNA transcripts. A first-round RT-PCR of the TCR CDR3 used the HTBI primer set. TCRdb recomputed calls from the multiplex PCR reads with MiXCR, one row per CDR3 protein. This sample carries 600,000 to 700,000 distinct CDR3 sequences, 40% to 55% of them seen once, and the ten largest clones take less than 9.5%. Input material: peripheral blood or thyroid tissue (not recorded which). The receptor source for this set is an adult man with Graves' disease, either hyperthyroidism or ophthalmopathy (not recorded which).

The chain is built from TRBV29-1 and TRBJ2-7; TRBD2 is a possible D gene (5 bases). V was cut by 8 bases and J by 4 bases, with 12 bases left in between. The CDR3 contains 11 residues. The germline V gene encodes CDR1 SQVTM and CDR2 ANQGSEA. The CDR3 DNA reads as TGCAGCTTAGCGTTAGGGTACGAGCAGTACTTC. It encodes CSLALGYEQYF.

In the case of this clonotype: This sequence may be a read error, since a much larger clone differs from it by one base. This sequence joins TRBV7-9 and TRBJ1-5; D is possibly TRBD1 (6 bases). CDR1 SEHNR and CDR2 FQNEAQ come from the germline V gene (reference sequence). This CDR3 spans 15 amino acids. This CDR3 is CGSSPTGMSNQPQHF. The CDR3 DNA reads TGTGGCAGCAGCCCCACAGGGATGAGCAATCAGCCCCAGCATTTT.

On this clonotype itself: At one end the junction does not follow the germline gene, possibly because of a read error. J is TRBJ2-6 and V is TRBV29-1; a possible D gene is TRBD2 (6 bases). CDR1 is SQVTM and CDR2 is ANQGSEA in the germline V gene. The length of the CDR3 is 12 residues. CDR3 protein: CSVGGWTDGGAF. The CDR3 DNA sequence: TGCAGCGTTGGGGGTTGGACCGACGGGGGAGCTTTC.

This clonotype occurred many times. V is TRBV7-2 and J is TRBJ2-7; 10 bases fit TRBD1. The germline V gene encodes CDR1 SGHTA and CDR2 FQGNSA. The CDR3 is 14 residues long. V lost 5 bases to trimming and J lost 1 base; unmatched junction nucleotides: 2. The CDR3 DNA reads TGTGCCAGCAGCAAGGGACAGGGGTCCTACGAGCAGTACTTC. Encoded protein: CASSKGQGSYEQYF.

This clonotype was picked up many times. This chain joins TRBV7-6 and TRBJ2-7; 7 nucleotides match TRBD1. The CDR3 is 14 residues long. CDR1 and CDR2 from the germline V gene are SGHVS and FNYEAQ. Losses at the gene ends were 5 bases for V and 0 bases for J; bases not matched to a gene: 4. The CDR3 coding sequence is TGTGCCAGCAGCGAGGGACAGCTCTCCTACGAGCAGTACTTC. This codes for CASSEGQLSYEQYF.

This clonotype was detected many times. The rearrangement joins TRBV7-2 to TRBJ1-3; D is perhaps TRBD1 (5 bases). V gave up 0 bases and J gave up 2 bases, with 8 bases separating them. The CDR3 has 15 amino acids. CDR1 is SGHTA and CDR2 is FQGNSA in the germline V gene. CDR3 sequence reads: CASSLAGGAGNTIYF. CDR3 sequence (DNA): TGTGCCAGCAGCTTAGCTGGGGGTGCTGGAAACACCATATATTTT.

Here the CDR3 reads CASTDPRDSMTGGELFF. The CDR3 DNA is TGTGCCAGCACTGATCCCCGGGACTCCATGACTGGCGGGGAGCTGTTTTTT. The chain employs TRBV2 and TRBJ2-2; D might be TRBD2 (6 bases). Trimming left V 7 bases short and J 7 bases short, with 25 bases between. The CDR3 sequence is 17 residues long. Germline V lookup: CDR1 SNHLY, CDR2 FYNNEI.

This clonotype occurred many times. This sequence joins TRBV2 and TRBJ1-2; no clear D gene. Germline V gene data show CDR1 as SNHLY and CDR2 as FYNNEI. The CDR3 covers 13 residues. V was clipped by 5 bases and J by 4 bases, with 11 bases between them. The CDR3 here is CASSSPRGYGYTF. The CDR3 coding sequence is TGTGCCAGCAGTAGTCCGCGGGGCTATGGCTACACCTTC.

The V call is TRBV7-3, the J call TRBJ1-1, with D possibly matching TRBD1 (6 bases). This CDR3 has 17 residues. The germline gives CDR1 SGHTA, CDR2 FQGTGA. V dropped 6 bases and J dropped 4 bases, with 24 bases sitting between them. The CDR3 bases are TGTGCCAGCAGTTACTCGGTCGGACTACAGGGAACCACTGAAGCTTTCTTT. It translates to CASSYSVGLQGTTEAFF. Filled out from reference TRBV7-3 and TRBJ1-1, the complete variable domain reads GAGVSQTPSNKVTEKGKYVELRCDPISGHTALYWYRQSLGQGPEFLIYFQGTGAADDSGLPNDRFFAVRPEGSVSTLKIQRTERGDSAVYLCASSYSVGLQGTTEAFFGQGTRLTVV.

About this clonotype itself: With a much larger clone just one base away, this may be a read error. The V and J genes are TRBV29-1 and TRBJ1-1, with D possibly being TRBD1 (6 bases). The CDR3 runs to 13 residues. V was trimmed by 7 bases and J by 1 base, leaving 13 bases between them. The germline CDR1 and CDR2 sequences are SQVTM and ANQGSEA. The chain's CDR3 is CSATHRANTEAFF. The CDR3 nucleotides are TGCAGCGCCACGCACAGGGCGAACACTGAAGCTTTCTTT.

This clonotype was seen at least ten times. This sequence joins TRBV24-1 and TRBJ1-2; 8 nucleotides match TRBD1. Germline V lookup: CDR1 KGHDR, CDR2 SFDVKD. The CDR3 is 16 residues long. With V trimmed by 5 bases and J by 2 bases, 9 bases remained unmatched. This chain's CDR3 is CATSAAETGANYGYTF. CDR3 DNA sequence: TGTGCCACCAGTGCCGCAGAGACAGGGGCGAACTATGGCTACACCTTC.